This T cell receptor beta chain was captured by sequencing in a study of blood T cell repertoires in COVID-19. Study-wide context: Sites across the United States, Italy and Spain contributed samples from acute and convalescent COVID-19. T cells, B-cell-depleted T cells, or PBMCs supplied cDNA or gDNA.

Authors' processing steps: From reference gene primer amplification, estimates of nucleated cell counts were derived. Clones were sequenced by immunoSEQ multiplex PCR, and TCRdb holds only the in-frame ones, with some missing. The DNA was the basis for D and trimming; V, J and clone size are from that table. The sample has 140,000 to 150,000 clones, 82% seen once; the top ten hold approximately 16%. Looked up from germline, CDR1 is MNHNS and CDR2 is SASEGT. V was trimmed by 3 bases and J by 0 bases, leaving 8 bases between them. The CDR3 is 15 amino acids. Sequencing was performed on peripheral blood. The J gene is TRBJ2-2, the V gene TRBV6-1; D is perhaps TRBD2 (5 bases). This TCR came from a human donor with acute or convalescent COVID-19. The donor label of this sample is uncertain. CDR3 loop: CASSDGITNTGELFF. CDR3 sequence (DNA): TGTGCCAGCAGTGACGGGATTACGAACACCGGGGAGCTGTTTTTT.